The 29 T cell receptor beta chains presented below share a single source sample, sequenced in a study of blood T cell repertoires in COVID-19. This table comes from immunoSEQ multiplex PCR, and its TCRdb copy is limited to in-frame clones, with some not included. The repertoire has 370,000 or so clones, 70% to 90% of them found once; the top ten carry 1.3%. Sequencing input: PBMCs or T cells enriched from blood (not recorded which). The receptors were sampled from a man aged 25-45 years who had recovered from COVID-19.

V usage is TRBV7-9 and J usage is TRBJ1-1; possible D gene TRBD1, 6 bases. There are 13 residues in the CDR3. Germline loops: CDR1 SEHNR, CDR2 FQNEAQ (reference sequence). V lost 4 bases to trimming and J lost 7 bases, with 13 bases between them. Here the CDR3 reads CASSSKDRFEAFF. The CDR3 DNA reads as TGTGCCAGCAGCTCCAAAGACAGGTTTGAAGCTTTCTTT.

This CDR3 reads CASSLQGSYDQPQHF. The CDR3 DNA is TGCGCCAGCAGCTTGCAGGGGAGTTATGATCAGCCCCAGCATTTT. The gene calls are TRBV5-1 and TRBJ1-5; TRBD1 might be the D (6 bases). Trimming shortened V by 1 base and J by 5 bases, and 13 bases separated the two germline ends. In germline, CDR1 is SGHRS, CDR2 YFSETQ. This CDR3 has 15 amino acids.

The genes are TRBV2 and TRBJ1-5; D is possibly TRBD1 (5 bases). Trimming left V 2 bases short and J 5 bases short, with 10 bases between. CDR1 is SNHLY and CDR2 is FYNNEI in the germline V gene. The length of the CDR3 is 14 residues. This chain's CDR3 is CASSEQGGDQPQHF. Written as DNA, the CDR3 is TGTGCCAGCAGTGAACAGGGTGGGGATCAGCCCCAGCATTTT.

This chain joins TRBV7-2 and TRBJ2-7; a possible D gene is TRBD1 (5 bases). Trimming pared 1 base from V and 5 bases from J, leaving 18 bases between. CDR3 length equals 16 residues. Germline loops: CDR1 SGHTA, CDR2 FQGNSA. The CDR3 bases are TGTGCCAGCAGCTTAGTGGCAGGGCTGAAGGGGAACGAGCAGTACTTC. As protein: CASSLVAGLKGNEQYF.

The chain combines TRBV6-1 with TRBJ2-5, with D maybe TRBD2 (7 bases). V was shortened by 1 base and J by 2 bases, with 14 bases between the two germline ends. The CDR3 is made up of 16 amino acids. The V gene's germline CDR1 is MNHNS and CDR2 SASEGT. The CDR3 is CASSEVWRGLQETQYF. The CDR3 nucleotides read TGTGCCAGCAGTGAAGTCTGGCGGGGGCTACAAGAGACCCAGTACTTC.

V gene TRBV5-1 combines with J gene TRBJ1-4, with TRBD1 matching over 11 bases. Germline CDR1 reads SGHRS; CDR2 reads YFSETQ. With V trimmed by 0 bases and J by 6 bases, 4 bases remained unmatched. This CDR3 has 16 residues. CDR3 sequence reads: CASSLVRGQGDEKLFF. In DNA form, the CDR3 reads TGCGCCAGCAGCTTGGTCAGGGGACAGGGGGATGAAAAACTGTTTTTT.

The DNA for the CDR3 is TGTGCCAGCAGGTCCTCTGAGGGGGCCGGGGATACGCAGTATTTT. Amino acid sequence: CASRSSEGAGDTQYF. V and J are TRBV7-9 and TRBJ2-3; 7 bases line up with TRBD1. With V trimmed by 6 bases and J by 6 bases, 12 bases remained unmatched. The CDR3 is 15 residues long. Germline CDR1 SEHNR, CDR2 FQNEAQ (reference sequence).

This chain uses TRBV18 with TRBJ1-4; D is ambiguous. The CDR3 is 14 residues long. From germline, CDR1 is KGHSH and CDR2 LQKENI. V lost 3 bases to trimming and J lost 0 bases, with 5 bases between them. CDR3 in DNA: TGTGCCAGCTCACCTATTGCAACTAATGAAAAACTGTTTTTT. This encodes CASSPIATNEKLFF.

The chain couples TRBV2 to TRBJ2-2; 7 positions match TRBD2. CDR3 length: 16 residues. V gave up 1 base and J gave up 5 bases; unmatched junction bases: 7. CDR1 is SNHLY, CDR2 FYNNEI, per germline. The CDR3 DNA reads TGTGCCAGCAGTGAAGACACACTAGCGCTTACCGGGGAGCTGTTTTTT. Translating gives CASSEDTLALTGELFF.

A single count supports this clone. The V call is TRBV9, the J call TRBJ2-1, with D perhaps matching TRBD2 (7 bases). The CDR3 extends over 15 amino acids. Trimming cost V 4 bases and J 8 bases, with 19 bases left between them. Per germline, CDR1 SGDLS and CDR2 YYNGEE. CDR3 sequence (DNA): TGTGCCAGCAGCCCTCTGGGGGGGGGCAACGATGAGCAGTTCTTC. Its translation is CASSPLGGGNDEQFF.

The genes are TRBV5-4 and TRBJ2-1, with 9 bases fitting TRBD2. The CDR3 extends over 15 amino acids. Germline CDR1 and CDR2: SGHNT and YYREEE (reference sequence). V was clipped by 0 bases and J by 6 bases; unmatched bases: 4. CDR3 region: CASSLASGVLNEQFF. The CDR3 coding sequence is TGTGCCAGCAGCTTGGCTAGCGGGGTACTCAATGAGCAGTTCTTC.

The J gene is TRBJ1-2, the V gene TRBV30, with 12 bases aligning to TRBD1. This CDR3 is 16 amino acids long. V trimming: 4 bases; J trimming: 3 bases; junction bases outside the gene matches: 9. Germline CDR1 reads GTSNPN; CDR2 reads SVGIG (reference sequence). The CDR3 DNA reads TGTGCCTGGATCACTGCGGGACAGGGGGCCTACTATGGCTACACCTTC. Translated: CAWITAGQGAYYGYTF.

The chain is built from TRBV19 and TRBJ2-7; possibly TRBD2 for D (7 bases). The V gene lost 4 bases and the J gene lost 2 bases, with 15 bases spanning the gap. This CDR3 is 15 amino acids long. The germline CDR1 and CDR2 sequences are LNHDA and SQIVND (reference sequence). In nucleotides, the CDR3 is TGTGCCAGTAGTAGCCCCTCGGGGGGCGCCTACGAGCAGTACTTC. It codes for CASSSPSGGAYEQYF. The full variable domain, in which reference TRBV19 and TRBJ2-7 provide the parts outside the CDR3, is DGGITQSPKYLFRKEGQNVTLSCEQNLNHDAMYWYRQDPGQGLRLIYYSQIVNDFQKGDIAEGYSVSREKKESFPLTVTSAQKNPTAFYLCASSSPSGGAYEQYFGPGTRLTVT.

The chain carries TRBV2 and TRBJ2-7; 8 bases fit TRBD1. The germline V gene encodes CDR1 SNHLY and CDR2 FYNNEI. V gave up 10 bases and J gave up 3 bases; unmatched junction bases: 11. The CDR3 is 14 amino acids. In DNA form, the CDR3 reads TGTGCCACCAAAGCGGACAGGGAATTCTACGAGCAGTACTTC. It is translated as CATKADREFYEQYF.

The V gene is TRBV7-9, the J gene TRBJ2-1; 12 bases are a match to TRBD1. Germline CDR1 and CDR2: SEHNR and FQNEAQ (reference sequence). The CDR3 contains 18 residues. The ends lost 5 bases at V and 4 bases at J; junction bases unmatched: 12. CDR3 residues: CASSPNVLGQGAYNEQFF. The CDR3 nucleotides are TGTGCCAGCAGCCCTAACGTCCTGGGACAGGGGGCTTACAATGAGCAGTTCTTC.

This chain uses TRBV9 with TRBJ1-1, with D perhaps TRBD1 (5 bases). V was shortened by 5 bases and J by 3 bases, with 14 bases between the two germline ends. Germline V gene sequence: CDR1 SGDLS, CDR2 YYNGEE. The CDR3 is made up of 14 amino acids. CDR3 coding DNA: TGTGCCAGCAGTAACGGGGGATCGGACACTGAAGCTTTCTTT. Encoded protein: CASSNGGSDTEAFF.

The chain uses TRBV9 and TRBJ1-4; 12 bases are shared with TRBD1. Germline loops: CDR1 SGDLS, CDR2 YYNGEE. This CDR3 has 16 amino acids. The ends lost 4 bases at V and 2 bases at J; junction bases unmatched: 3. The CDR3 nucleotides are TGTGCCAGCAGCCACGGGACAGGGGGCACTAATGAAAAACTGTTTTTT. Its translation is CASSHGTGGTNEKLFF.

This clone has a handful of counts. V is TRBV29-1 and J is TRBJ2-2; 8 positions agree with TRBD1. The junction had 8 bases not matched to a gene; V was cut back by 6 bases and J by 5 bases. The germline CDR1 and CDR2 sequences are SQVTM and ANQGSEA. There are 14 residues in the CDR3. CDR3 loop: CSVPDRVGTGELFF. As DNA, the CDR3 is TGCAGCGTCCCGGACAGGGTCGGAACCGGGGAGCTGTTTTTT.

The rearrangement joins TRBV3-1 (or the pseudogene TRBV3-2) to TRBJ2-2; TRBD2 matches 7 bases. After removal of 4 bases from V and 0 bases from J, the junction contained 11 bases not matched to a gene. Germline values: CDR1 LGHDT, CDR2 YNNKEL (reference sequence). The CDR3 has 18 amino acids. The DNA of the CDR3 is TGTGCCAGCAGCCCCTACCGGGGGGACGGGGCGAACACCGGGGAGCTGTTTTTT. Translating gives CASSPYRGDGANTGELFF.

In its sample, this clone was seen a few times. The chain combines TRBV10-3 with TRBJ2-1; a weak D match, TRBD2 (6 bases). CDR3 size: 14 residues. V was clipped by 2 bases and J by 7 bases, with 12 bases between them. Germline V CDR1 and CDR2: ENHRY, SYGVKD. The CDR3 bases are TGTGCCATCAGTGAGAATGGGGGGATTAATGAGCAGTTCTTC. This codes for CAISENGGINEQFF.

This clone was seen many times. V and J are TRBV7-9 and TRBJ2-1; 7 bases map to TRBD1. Germline CDR1 SEHNR, CDR2 FQNEAQ (reference sequence). The V gene end was trimmed by 6 bases and the J gene end by 7 bases; junction bases not matched to a gene: 18. The CDR3 runs to 17 residues. The CDR3 DNA is TGTGCCAGCAGTCCGATAGGTGAGGGGGCAGGGCGGAATGAGCAGTTCTTC. Its protein is CASSPIGEGAGRNEQFF.

This chain links TRBV18 with TRBJ2-7; D ambiguous. Germline CDR1 is KGHSH and CDR2 is LQKENI. This CDR3 is 13 amino acids long. V was pared by 5 bases and J by 0 bases, with 8 bases between. CDR3 bases: TGTGCCAGCTCAGCCCCGAGCTCCTACGAGCAGTACTTC. Translated: CASSAPSSYEQYF.

J is TRBJ2-7 and V is TRBV27; D might be TRBD2 (6 bases). Germline-derived CDR1 and CDR2 are MNHEY and SMNVEV (reference sequence). Trimming removed 2 bases from V and 2 bases from J, with 10 bases in between. The CDR3 covers 14 residues. The CDR3 spells CASSLTPGAYEQYF. The CDR3 region has the DNA TGTGCCAGCAGTTTAACTCCGGGAGCCTACGAGCAGTACTTC.

The chain joins TRBV19 to TRBJ1-2, with 8 bases fitting TRBD1. J gave up 4 bases and V 7 bases, and 8 bases lay outside the gene matches. The CDR3 sequence is 14 residues long. CDR1 and CDR2 (germline): LNHDA, SQIVND (reference sequence). The DNA for the CDR3 is TGTGCCAGTACTATGGGACAGGACCCCTATGGCTACACCTTC. Protein product: CASTMGQDPYGYTF. Complete variable domain (other parts from reference TRBV19 and TRBJ1-2): DGGITQSPKYLFRKEGQNVTLSCEQNLNHDAMYWYRQDPGQGLRLIYYSQIVNDFQKGDIAEGYSVSREKKESFPLTVTSAQKNPTAFYLCASTMGQDPYGYTFGSGTRLTVV.

The gene calls are TRBV19 and TRBJ1-1; TRBD1 aligns across 7 bases. Germline-derived CDR1 and CDR2 are LNHDA and SQIVND (reference sequence). The CDR3 runs to 15 residues. The junction had 12 bases not matched to a gene; V was cut back by 6 bases and J by 5 bases. The DNA of the CDR3 is TGTGCCAGTAGAGAACGACAGGGAGGATGGACTGAAGCTTTCTTT. Protein: CASRERQGGWTEAFF.

This chain joins TRBV3-1 (or the pseudogene TRBV3-2) and TRBJ1-2, with a weak D call TRBD1 (5 bases). The germline V gene encodes CDR1 LGHDT and CDR2 YNNKEL (reference sequence). V gave up 1 base and J gave up 8 bases, with 14 bases separating them. There are 14 residues in the CDR3. Here the CDR3 DNA reads TGTGCCAGCAGCCAAGCACCCAGGGTTGGAGGCTACACCTTC. Its translation is CASSQAPRVGGYTF.

This clone has a single count. This chain links TRBV18 with TRBJ1-1, with D tentatively TRBD1 (6 bases). The germline V and J ends were trimmed by 2 bases and 1 base, with 8 bases remaining between them. CDR3 size: 14 residues. Germline V gene data show CDR1 as KGHSH and CDR2 as LQKENI. The CDR3 reads CASSPGGRNTEAFF. In DNA form, the CDR3 reads TGTGCCAGCTCACCAGGGGGCAGGAACACTGAAGCTTTCTTT. The entire variable domain, with the rest obtained from reference TRBV18 and TRBJ1-1, is as follows: NAGVMQNPRHLVRRRGQEARLRCSPMKGHSHVYWYRQLPEEGLKFMVYLQKENIIDESGMPKERFSAEFPKEGPSILRIQQVVRGDSAAYFCASSPGGRNTEAFFGQGTRLTVV.

The chain carries TRBV5-1 and TRBJ2-7; 8 positions match TRBD2. CDR3 length: 15 residues. Germline CDR1 reads SGHRS; CDR2 reads YFSETQ. Trimming took 3 bases from V and 3 from J; bases not matched to a gene: 8. CDR3: CASSSQSGGRYEQYF. The DNA of the CDR3 is TGCGCCAGCAGCTCCCAAAGCGGGGGACGCTACGAGCAGTACTTC.

V gene TRBV24-1 combines with J gene TRBJ2-3; perhaps TRBD1 as D (5 bases). Germline V gene data show CDR1 as KGHDR and CDR2 as SFDVKD. This CDR3 contains 15 residues. V was pared by 2 bases and J by 5 bases, with 13 bases between. The DNA of the CDR3 is TGTGCCACCAGTGATTCCAGACAGATAGGAGATACGCAGTATTTT. Residues: CATSDSRQIGDTQYF.